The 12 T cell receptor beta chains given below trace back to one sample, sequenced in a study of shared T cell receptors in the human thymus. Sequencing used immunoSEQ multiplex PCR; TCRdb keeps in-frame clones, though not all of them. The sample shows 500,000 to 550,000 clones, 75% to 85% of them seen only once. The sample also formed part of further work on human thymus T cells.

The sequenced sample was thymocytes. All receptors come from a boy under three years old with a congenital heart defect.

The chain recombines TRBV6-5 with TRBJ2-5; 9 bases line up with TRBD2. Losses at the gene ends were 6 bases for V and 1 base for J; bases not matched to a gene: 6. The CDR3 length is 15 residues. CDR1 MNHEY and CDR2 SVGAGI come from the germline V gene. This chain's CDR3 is CASSWKTSGQETQYF. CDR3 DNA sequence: TGTGCCAGCAGCTGGAAGACTAGCGGCCAAGAGACCCAGTACTTC.

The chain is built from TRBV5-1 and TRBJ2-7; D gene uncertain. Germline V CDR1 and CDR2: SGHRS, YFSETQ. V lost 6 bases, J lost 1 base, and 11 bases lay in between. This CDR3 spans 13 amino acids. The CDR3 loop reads CASIPPVSYEQYF. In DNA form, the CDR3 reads TGCGCCAGCATCCCCCCGGTTTCCTACGAGCAGTACTTC.

The CDR3 region is CASSKGWETKNTEAFF. DNA for the CDR3: TGTGCCAGCAGCAAAGGATGGGAGACAAAAAACACTGAAGCTTTCTTT. This chain connects TRBV21-1 to TRBJ1-1. TRBV21-1 is a listed pseudogene. The CDR3 runs to 16 residues.

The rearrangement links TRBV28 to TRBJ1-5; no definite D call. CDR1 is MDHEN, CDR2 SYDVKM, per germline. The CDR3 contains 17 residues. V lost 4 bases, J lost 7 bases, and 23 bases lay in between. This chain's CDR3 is CASSSPAGGEGEQPQHF. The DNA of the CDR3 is TGTGCCAGCAGTTCCCCCGCGGGCGGGGAGGGTGAACAGCCCCAGCATTTT. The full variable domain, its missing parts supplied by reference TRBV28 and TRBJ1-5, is DVKVTQSSRYLVKRTGEKVFLECVQDMDHENMFWYRQDPGLGLRLIYFSYDVKMKEKGDIPEGYSVSREKKERFSLILESASTNQTSMYLCASSSPAGGEGEQPQHFGDGTRLSIL.

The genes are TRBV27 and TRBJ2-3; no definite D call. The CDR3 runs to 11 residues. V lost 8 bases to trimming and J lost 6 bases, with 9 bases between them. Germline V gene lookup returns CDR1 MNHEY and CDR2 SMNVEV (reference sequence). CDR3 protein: CASSDLDTQYF. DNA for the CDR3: TGTGCCAGCTCCGACTTGGATACGCAGTATTTT.

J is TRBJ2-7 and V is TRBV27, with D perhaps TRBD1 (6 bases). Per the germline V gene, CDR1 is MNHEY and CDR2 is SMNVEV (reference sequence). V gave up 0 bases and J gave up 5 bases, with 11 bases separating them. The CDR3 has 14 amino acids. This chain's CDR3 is CASSLSAQGNEQYF. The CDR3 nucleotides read TGTGCCAGCAGTTTATCGGCACAGGGTAACGAGCAGTACTTC.

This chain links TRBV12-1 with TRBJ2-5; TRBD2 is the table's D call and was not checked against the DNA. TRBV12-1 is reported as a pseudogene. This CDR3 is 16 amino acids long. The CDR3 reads CASSFRAGGYQETQYF. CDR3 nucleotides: TGTGCCAGCAGCTTTAGAGCGGGGGGGTACCAAGAGACCCAGTACTTC.

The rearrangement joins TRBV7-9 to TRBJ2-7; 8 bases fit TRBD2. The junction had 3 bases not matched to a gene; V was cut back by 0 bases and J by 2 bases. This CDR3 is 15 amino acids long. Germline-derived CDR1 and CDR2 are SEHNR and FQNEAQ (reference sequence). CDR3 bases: TGTGCCAGCAGCTTAGCCCTAGCGGGCGCCTACGAGCAGTACTTC. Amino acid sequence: CASSLALAGAYEQYF.

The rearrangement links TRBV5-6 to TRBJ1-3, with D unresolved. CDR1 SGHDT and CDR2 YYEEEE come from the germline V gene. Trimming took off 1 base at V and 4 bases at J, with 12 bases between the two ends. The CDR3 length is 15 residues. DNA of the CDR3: TGTGCCAGCAGCTTGAACCCGCGCTCCGGAAACACCATATATTTT. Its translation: CASSLNPRSGNTIYF.

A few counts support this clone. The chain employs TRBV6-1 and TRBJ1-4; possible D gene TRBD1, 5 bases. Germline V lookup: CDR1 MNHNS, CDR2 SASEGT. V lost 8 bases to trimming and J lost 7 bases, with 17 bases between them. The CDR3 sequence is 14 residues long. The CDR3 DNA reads TGTGCCAGCGACCGGGACTTAGGCGGTGAAAAACTGTTTTTT. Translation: CASDRDLGGEKLFF.

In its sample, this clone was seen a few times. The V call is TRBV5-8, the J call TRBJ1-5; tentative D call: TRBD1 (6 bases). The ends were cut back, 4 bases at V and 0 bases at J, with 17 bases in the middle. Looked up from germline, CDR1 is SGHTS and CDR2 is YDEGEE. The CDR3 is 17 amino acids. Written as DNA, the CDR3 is TGTGCCAGCAGCACCCGGCAGGGGCAGTATAGCAATCAGCCCCAGCATTTT. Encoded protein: CASSTRQGQYSNQPQHF.

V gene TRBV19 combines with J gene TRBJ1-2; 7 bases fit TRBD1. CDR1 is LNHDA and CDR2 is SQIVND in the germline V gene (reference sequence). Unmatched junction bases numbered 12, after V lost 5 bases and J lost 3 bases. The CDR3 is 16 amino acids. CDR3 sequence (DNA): TGTGCCAGTAGTCCGACCCCCGGGGACAGCGACTATGGCTACACCTTC. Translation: CASSPTPGDSDYGYTF.